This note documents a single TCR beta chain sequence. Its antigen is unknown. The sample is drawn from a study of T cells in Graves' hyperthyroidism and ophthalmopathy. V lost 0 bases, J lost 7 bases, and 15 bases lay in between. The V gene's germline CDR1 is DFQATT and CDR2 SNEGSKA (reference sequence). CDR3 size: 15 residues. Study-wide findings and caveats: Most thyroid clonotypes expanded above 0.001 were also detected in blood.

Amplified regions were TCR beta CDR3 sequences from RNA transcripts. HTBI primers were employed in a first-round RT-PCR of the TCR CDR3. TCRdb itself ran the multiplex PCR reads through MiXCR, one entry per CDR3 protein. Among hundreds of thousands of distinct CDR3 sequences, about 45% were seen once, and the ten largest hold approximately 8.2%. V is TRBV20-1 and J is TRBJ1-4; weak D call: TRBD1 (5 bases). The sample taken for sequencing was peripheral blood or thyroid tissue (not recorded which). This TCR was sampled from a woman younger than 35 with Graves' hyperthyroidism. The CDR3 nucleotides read TGCAGTGCTAGAGATCTTAAGTCAGGGATTGAAAAACTGTTTTTT. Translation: CSARDLKSGIEKLFF.